The 9 T cell receptor beta chains below all came from one sample that was sequenced in a study of prognosis after radiotherapy for stage I lung cancer. Genomic DNA was the source, and TCR beta CDR3 was amplified from it by two-round multiplex PCR. Amplification during the initial PCR round employed primers specific to each TRBV and TRBJ gene. One entry per CDR3 protein, called by TCRdb with MiXCR from the multiplex PCR reads. The data contain about 18,000 distinct CDR3 sequences, around 47% of them singletons. The sample consisted of PBMCs, taken before or after stereotactic body radiation therapy (not recorded which). The source is a donor aged 50 or older with non-small cell lung cancer.

This clonotype occurred many times. The chain combines TRBV5-1 with TRBJ1-4, with a possible D match to TRBD1 (5 bases). Trimming stripped 4 bases from V and 5 bases from J, with 15 bases between. CDR1 and CDR2 from the germline V gene are SGHRS and YFSETQ. The length of the CDR3 is 15 residues. The CDR3 reads CASSPTGTLNEKLFF. The CDR3 coding sequence is TGCGCCAGCAGCCCAACCGGGACCCTGAATGAAAAACTGTTTTTT.

Comment on this clonotype: A far larger clone lies a single base away; this is likely a read error. The chain combines TRBV6-2 or TRBV6-3 with TRBJ2-5; D is undetermined. Germline lookup yields CDR1 MNHEY and CDR2 SVGEGT. Trimming cost V 7 bases and J 7 bases, with 13 bases left between them. The CDR3 has 12 residues. This CDR3 is CASTKRVWTQYF. The CDR3 DNA is TGTGCCAGCACTAAACGAGTGTGGACCCAGTACTTC.

The chain combines TRBV7-9 with TRBJ2-7, with 13 bases that match TRBD2. The trim removed 4 bases at V and 1 base at J, leaving 10 bases unmatched. Germline loops: CDR1 SEHNR, CDR2 FQNEAQ (reference sequence). The CDR3 is made up of 18 amino acids. CDR3 in DNA: TGTGCCAGCAGCTCCGGGACAGGGACTAGCGGGACTTCCTACGAGCAGTACTTC. Protein product: CASSSGTGTSGTSYEQYF.

This clonotype was recorded many times. The rearrangement uses TRBV6-1 and TRBJ2-1, with TRBD1 as a possible D gene (5 bases). This CDR3 region has 16 residues. The V gene lost 5 bases and the J gene lost 5 bases, with 19 bases spanning the gap. Germline V CDR1 and CDR2: MNHNS, SASEGT. In DNA form, the CDR3 reads TGTGCCAGCAGTCCCATAGGGGCCCAAGGAGACAATGAGCAGTTCTTC. Protein sequence: CASSPIGAQGDNEQFF.

This clonotype was seen many times. The J gene is TRBJ1-4, the V gene TRBV6-2 or TRBV6-3; D ambiguous. The CDR3 runs 16 residues. Germline V gene lookup returns CDR1 MNHEY and CDR2 SVGEGT. The V end was cut by 0 bases, the J end by 0 bases, with 8 bases between. CDR3 coding DNA: TGTGCCAGCAGTTACTCCGCTATCGCAACTAATGAAAAACTGTTTTTT. This encodes CASSYSAIATNEKLFF.

This clonotype rates as medium-sized (0.01 to 0.1%). V and J are TRBV5-1 and TRBJ1-2, with D hard to call. The length of the CDR3 is 13 residues. From germline, CDR1 is SGHRS and CDR2 YFSETQ. V was shortened by 4 bases and J by 2 bases, with 9 bases between the two germline ends. The CDR3 DNA follows: TGCGCCAGCAGCCAATCAAGGAACTATGGCTACACCTTC. Protein sequence: CASSQSRNYGYTF.

This clonotype has a count of ten or more. This chain uses TRBV6-1 with TRBJ2-7, with 7 bases fitting TRBD1. With 6 bases clipped from V and 1 base from J, the junction kept 6 bases outside the gene matches. CDR1 is MNHNS, CDR2 SASEGT, per germline. CDR3 length: 14 residues. The CDR3 region is CASRPRQGSYEQYF. The CDR3 DNA is TGTGCCAGCAGACCCCGACAGGGATCCTACGAGCAGTACTTC.

The table lists this clonotype with many counts. V and J are TRBV24-1 and TRBJ2-1; 7 bases are a match to TRBD2. Germline values: CDR1 KGHDR, CDR2 SFDVKD. The V segment lost 4 bases and the J segment 4 bases; nucleotides outside the gene matches: 9. The CDR3 is 16 amino acids. CDR3 nucleotide sequence: TGTGCCACCAGTGACCAACAGGCGGGAGTTTACAATGAGCAGTTCTTC. Protein sequence: CATSDQQAGVYNEQFF.

This clonotype was counted many times. This chain joins TRBV5-1 and TRBJ1-6; D remains ambiguous. There are 14 residues in the CDR3. Germline V lookup: CDR1 SGHRS, CDR2 YFSETQ. V lost 5 bases, J lost 10 bases, and 16 bases lay in between. CDR3 loop: CASRSDGDGSPLHF. CDR3 coding DNA: TGCGCCAGCAGATCAGACGGTGATGGGTCACCCCTCCACTTT.